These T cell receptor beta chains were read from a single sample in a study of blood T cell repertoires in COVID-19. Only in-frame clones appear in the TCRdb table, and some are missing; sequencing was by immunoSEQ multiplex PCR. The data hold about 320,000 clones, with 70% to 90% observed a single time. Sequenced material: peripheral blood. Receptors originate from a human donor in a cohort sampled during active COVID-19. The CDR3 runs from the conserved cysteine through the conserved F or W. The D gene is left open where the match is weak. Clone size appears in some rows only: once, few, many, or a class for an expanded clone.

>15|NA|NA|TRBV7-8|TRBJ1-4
TGTGCCAGCAGCCCGCAGGTTGCAACTAATGAAAAACTGTTTTTT
CASSPQVATNEKLFF
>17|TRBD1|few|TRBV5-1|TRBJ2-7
TGCGCCAGCAGACCGAGGAACACGGGACAGGCGTTCTACGAGCAGTACTTC
CASRPRNTGQAFYEQYF
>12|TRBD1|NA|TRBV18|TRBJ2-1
TGTGCCAGCTCTCTCCAGGGGGATGAGCAGTTCTTC
CASSLQGDEQFF
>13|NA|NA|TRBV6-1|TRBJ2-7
TGTGCCAGCGGTGAAGGGCCCCAGGACGAGCAGTACTTC
CASGEGPQDEQYF
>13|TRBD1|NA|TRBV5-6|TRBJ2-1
TGTGCCAGCAGCCAAGGACAGGGCTTTGAGCAGTTCTTC
CASSQGQGFEQFF
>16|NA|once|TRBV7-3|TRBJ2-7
TGTGCCAGCAGCTTGGGGGGCGGACAGGCGCCATACGAGCAGTACTTC
CASSLGGGQAPYEQYF
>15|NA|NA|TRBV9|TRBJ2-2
TGTGCCAGCAGCCCTCACGTGGGCGCGAGCGGGGAGCTGTTTTTT
CASSPHVGASGELFF
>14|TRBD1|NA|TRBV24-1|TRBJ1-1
TGTGCCACCAGTGATTTGAGCAGGGGGACTGAAGCTTTCTTT
CATSDLSRGTEAFF
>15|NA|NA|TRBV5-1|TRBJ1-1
TGCGCCAGCAGCTTGGAATGGGGGCTCAACACTGAAGCTTTCTTT
CASSLEWGLNTEAFF
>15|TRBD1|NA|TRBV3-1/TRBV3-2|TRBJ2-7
TGTGCCAGCAGCCAAGAGACAGGGGGCTTCTACGAGCAGTACTTC
CASSQETGGFYEQYF
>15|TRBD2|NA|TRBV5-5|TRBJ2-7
TGTGCCAGCAGCTGGGTGCGGGGGGCGACCTACGAGCAGTACTTC
CASSWVRGATYEQYF
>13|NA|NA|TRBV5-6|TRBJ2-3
TGTGCCAGCAGCCCTTACCGCGGGGATACGCAGTATTTT
CASSPYRGDTQYF
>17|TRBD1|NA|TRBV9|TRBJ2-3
TGTGCCAGCAGCGCCTGGAAGGACAGGCCACTCACAGATACGCAGTATTTT
CASSAWKDRPLTDTQYF
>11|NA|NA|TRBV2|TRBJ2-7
TGTGCCAGCAGGTCAGAATACGAGCAGTACTTC
CASRSEYEQYF
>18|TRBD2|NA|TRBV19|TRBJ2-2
TGTGCCAGTAGTTCCCTCGTTCTAGCGGGGGCCCACACCGGGGAGCTGTTTTTT
CASSSLVLAGAHTGELFF
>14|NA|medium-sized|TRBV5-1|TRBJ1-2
TGCGCCAGCAGCTTGTTGACACCAGACTATGGCTACACCTTC
CASSLLTPDYGYTF
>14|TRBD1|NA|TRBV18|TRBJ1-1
TGTGCCAGCTCACCCAACTCCGGGACAGGAGAAGCTTTCTTT
CASSPNSGTGEAFF
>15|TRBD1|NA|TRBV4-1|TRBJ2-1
TGCGCCAGCAGCCGTCGGGACAGTGAGTACAATGAGCAGTTCTTC
CASSRRDSEYNEQFF
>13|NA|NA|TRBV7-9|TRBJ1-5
TGTGCCAGCAGCTTAGTTGATACGGGTCCCTGGCATTTT
CASSLVDTGPWHF
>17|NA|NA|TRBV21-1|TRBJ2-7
TGTGCCAGCAGCAAAGAGTGGAGACTCCCACCCACCTACGAGCAGTACTTC
CASSKEWRLPPTYEQYF
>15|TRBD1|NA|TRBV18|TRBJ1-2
TGTGCCAGCTCACCGAGAGAGGGGGCTATGGATGGCTACACCTTC
CASSPREGAMDGYTF
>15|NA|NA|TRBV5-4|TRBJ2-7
TGTGCCAGCAGTCCGGGTGGTGAGCCTAGTCTCGAGCAGTACTTC
CASSPGGEPSLEQYF
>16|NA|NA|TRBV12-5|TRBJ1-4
TGTGCTAGTGGTTCGACCCTAGACCGGGTCGTGGGAAAACTGTTTTTT
CASGSTLDRVVGKLFF
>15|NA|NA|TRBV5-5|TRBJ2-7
TGTGCCAGCAGCTTATTCGGGACAAGCTCCTACGAGCAGTACTTC
CASSLFGTSSYEQYF
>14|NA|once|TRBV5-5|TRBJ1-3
TGTGCCAGCAGCCTAACGACAGTAGGAAACACCATATATTTT
CASSLTTVGNTIYF
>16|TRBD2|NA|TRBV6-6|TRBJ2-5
TGTGCCAGCAGTTACGGGGCGGGGGGCCCCCAAGAGACCCAGTACTTC
CASSYGAGGPQETQYF
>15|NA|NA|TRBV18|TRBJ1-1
TGTGCCAGCTCACCACGGGCTGAGATGAACACTGAAGCTTTCTTT
CASSPRAEMNTEAFF
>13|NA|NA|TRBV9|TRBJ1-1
TGTGCCAGCAGCGTAGCTCCAGAAACTGAAGCTTTCTTT
CASSVAPETEAFF
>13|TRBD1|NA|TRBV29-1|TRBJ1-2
TGCAGCTCCGGGACAGGGGGCAACTATGGCTACACCTTC
CSSGTGGNYGYTF
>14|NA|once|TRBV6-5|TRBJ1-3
TGTGCCAGCCGGGCAGGGAATGCTGGAAACACCATATATTTT
CASRAGNAGNTIYF
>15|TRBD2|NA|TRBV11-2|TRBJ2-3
TGTGCCAGCAGCCGACGGACTAGCGACACAGATACGCAGTATTTT
CASSRRTSDTDTQYF
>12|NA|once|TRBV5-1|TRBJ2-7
TGCGCCAGCAGCTTGGCCGGAGGTGAGCAGTACTTC
CASSLAGGEQYF
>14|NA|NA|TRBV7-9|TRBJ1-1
TGTGCCAGCAGTCGCTTCAGGGGAGGGACTGAAGCTTTCTTT
CASSRFRGGTEAFF
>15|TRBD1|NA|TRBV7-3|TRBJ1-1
TGTGCCAGCAGCCCTGGACAGGTTGGAGTTTCCGGAGCTTTCTTT
CASSPGQVGVSGAFF
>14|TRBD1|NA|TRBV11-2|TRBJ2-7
TGTGCCAGCAGACGCAGGGGGCAGGTCTACGAGCAGTACTTC
CASRRRGQVYEQYF
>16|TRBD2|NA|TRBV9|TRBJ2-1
TGTGCCAGCAGCCCATCCCGACTAGCGGGGATGCATGAGCAGTTCTTC
CASSPSRLAGMHEQFF
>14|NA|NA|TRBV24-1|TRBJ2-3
TGTGCCACCAGCAGGGGGAGGAATGCAGATACGCAGTATTTT
CATSRGRNADTQYF
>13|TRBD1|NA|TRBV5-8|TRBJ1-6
TGTGCCAGAGGGGGGACAGGGGGATCACCCCTCCACTTT
CARGGTGGSPLHF
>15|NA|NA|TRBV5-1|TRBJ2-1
TGCGCCAGCAGCTTAGGGCAGGGGTTTGTGGGTGAGCAGTTCTTC
CASSLGQGFVGEQFF
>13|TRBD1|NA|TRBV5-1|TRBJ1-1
TGCGCCAGCAGCGGGACAGGGTACACTGAAGCTTTCTTT
CASSGTGYTEAFF
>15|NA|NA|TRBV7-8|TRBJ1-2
TGTGCCAGCAGCTTAGCGGTAGGGGGGGCTGATGGCTACACCTTC
CASSLAVGGADGYTF
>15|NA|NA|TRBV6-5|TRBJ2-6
TGTGCCAGCAGCAACAGAGTTACTGGGGCCAACGTCCTGACTTTC
CASSNRVTGANVLTF
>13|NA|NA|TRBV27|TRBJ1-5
TGTGCCAGCAGTCCGGGGGAGGGCCGGTCCCAGCATTTT
CASSPGEGRSQHF
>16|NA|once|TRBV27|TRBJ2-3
TGTGCCAGCAGTTTTGCGGAGGCCGGCGCCAGAGATACGCAGTATTTT
CASSFAEAGARDTQYF
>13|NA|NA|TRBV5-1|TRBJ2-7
TGCGCCAGCAGCTTTTATCAGGGCTACGAGCAGTACTTC
CASSFYQGYEQYF
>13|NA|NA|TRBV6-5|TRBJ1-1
TGTGCCAGCCGGGGGTACATGAACACTGAAGCTTTCTTT
CASRGYMNTEAFF
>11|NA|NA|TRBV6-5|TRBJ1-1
TGTGCCAGTCGGGTCCTAAGAGAAGCTTTCTTT
CASRVLREAFF
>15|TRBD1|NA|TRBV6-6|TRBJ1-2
TGTGCCAGCAGTTACTCGACAGGGGGTCGCTATGGCTACACCTTC
CASSYSTGGRYGYTF
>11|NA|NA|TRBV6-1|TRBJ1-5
TGTGCCAGCAGTGACACAGCGGGAAGGTATTTT
CASSDTAGRYF
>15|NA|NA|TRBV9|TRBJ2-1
TGTGCCAGCAGCGTAGGGGGCTGGCGGAGCGATGAGCAGTTCTTC
CASSVGGWRSDEQFF